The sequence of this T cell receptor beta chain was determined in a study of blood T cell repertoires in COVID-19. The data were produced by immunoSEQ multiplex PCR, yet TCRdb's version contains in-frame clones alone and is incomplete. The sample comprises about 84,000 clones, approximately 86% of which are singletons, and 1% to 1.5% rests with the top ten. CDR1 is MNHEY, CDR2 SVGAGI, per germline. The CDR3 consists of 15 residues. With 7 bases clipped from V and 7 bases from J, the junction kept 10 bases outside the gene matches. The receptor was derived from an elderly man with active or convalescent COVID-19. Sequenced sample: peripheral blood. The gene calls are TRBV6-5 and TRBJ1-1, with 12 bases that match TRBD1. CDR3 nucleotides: TGTGCCAGCACCCTACAGGGGACAGGGGGCCGTGAAGCTTTCTTT. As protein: CASTLQGTGGREAFF.